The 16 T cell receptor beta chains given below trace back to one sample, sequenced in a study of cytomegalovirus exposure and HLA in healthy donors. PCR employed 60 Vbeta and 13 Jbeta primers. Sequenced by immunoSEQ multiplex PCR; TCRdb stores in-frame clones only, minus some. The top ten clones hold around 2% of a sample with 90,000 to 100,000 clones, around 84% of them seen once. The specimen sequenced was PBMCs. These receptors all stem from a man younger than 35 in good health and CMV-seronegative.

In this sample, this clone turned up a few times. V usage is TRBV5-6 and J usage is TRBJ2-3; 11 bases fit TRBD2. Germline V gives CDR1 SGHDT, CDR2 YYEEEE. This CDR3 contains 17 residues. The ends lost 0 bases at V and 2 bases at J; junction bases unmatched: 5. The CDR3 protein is CASSLGASGGITDTQYF. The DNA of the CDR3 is TGTGCCAGCAGCTTGGGTGCTAGCGGGGGGATCACAGATACGCAGTATTTT.

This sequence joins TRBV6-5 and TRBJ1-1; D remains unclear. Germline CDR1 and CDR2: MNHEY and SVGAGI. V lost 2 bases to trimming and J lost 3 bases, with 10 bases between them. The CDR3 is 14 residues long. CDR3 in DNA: TGTGCCAGCAGTTACCCGGTTCGAGACACTGAAGCTTTCTTT. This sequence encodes CASSYPVRDTEAFF.

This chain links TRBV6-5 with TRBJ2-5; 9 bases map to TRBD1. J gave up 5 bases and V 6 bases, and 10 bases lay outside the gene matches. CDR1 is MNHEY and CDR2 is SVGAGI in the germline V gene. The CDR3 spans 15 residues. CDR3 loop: CASSRERTGDETQYF. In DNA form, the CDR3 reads TGTGCCAGCAGCCGCGAAAGGACAGGGGATGAGACCCAGTACTTC.

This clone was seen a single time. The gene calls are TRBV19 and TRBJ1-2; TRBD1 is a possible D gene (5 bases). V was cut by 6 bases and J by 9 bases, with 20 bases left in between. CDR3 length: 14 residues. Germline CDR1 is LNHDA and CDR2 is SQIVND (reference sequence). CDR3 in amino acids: CASSRTPPGGSYTF. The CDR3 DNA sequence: TGTGCCAGTAGCCGAACCCCCCCGGGGGGTAGCTACACCTTC.

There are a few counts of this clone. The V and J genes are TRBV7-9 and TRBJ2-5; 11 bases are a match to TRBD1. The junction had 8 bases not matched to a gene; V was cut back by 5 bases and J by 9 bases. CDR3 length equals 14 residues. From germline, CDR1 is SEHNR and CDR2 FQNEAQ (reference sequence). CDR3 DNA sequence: TGTGCCAGCAGCACGCCACGGGACAGGGGGTCCCAGTACTTC. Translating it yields CASSTPRDRGSQYF.

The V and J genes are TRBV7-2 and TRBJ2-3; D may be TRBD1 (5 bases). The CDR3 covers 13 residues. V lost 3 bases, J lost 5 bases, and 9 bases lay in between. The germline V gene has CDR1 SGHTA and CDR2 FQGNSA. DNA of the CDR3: TGTGCCAGCAGCTTCCCTCAGGGAGATACGCAGTATTTT. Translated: CASSFPQGDTQYF.

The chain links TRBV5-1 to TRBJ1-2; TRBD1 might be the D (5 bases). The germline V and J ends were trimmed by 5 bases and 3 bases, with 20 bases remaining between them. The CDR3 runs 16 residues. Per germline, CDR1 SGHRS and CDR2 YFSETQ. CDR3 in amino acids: CASRQHPGNGDYGYTF. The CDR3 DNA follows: TGCGCCAGCAGGCAGCACCCAGGGAATGGTGACTATGGCTACACCTTC.

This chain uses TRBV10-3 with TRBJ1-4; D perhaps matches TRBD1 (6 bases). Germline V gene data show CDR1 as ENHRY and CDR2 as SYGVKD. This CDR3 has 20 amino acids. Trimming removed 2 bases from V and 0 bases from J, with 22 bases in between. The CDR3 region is CAISETWGGRTATTNEKLFF. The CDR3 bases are TGTGCCATCAGTGAGACTTGGGGGGGGCGGACAGCAACAACTAATGAAAAACTGTTTTTT.

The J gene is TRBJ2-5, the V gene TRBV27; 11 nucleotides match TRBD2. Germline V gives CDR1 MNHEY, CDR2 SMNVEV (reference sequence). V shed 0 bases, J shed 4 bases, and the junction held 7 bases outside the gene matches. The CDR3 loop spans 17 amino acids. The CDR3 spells CASSLSYSGGAGETQYF. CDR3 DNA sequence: TGTGCCAGCAGTTTATCGTATAGCGGGGGGGCAGGAGAGACCCAGTACTTC.

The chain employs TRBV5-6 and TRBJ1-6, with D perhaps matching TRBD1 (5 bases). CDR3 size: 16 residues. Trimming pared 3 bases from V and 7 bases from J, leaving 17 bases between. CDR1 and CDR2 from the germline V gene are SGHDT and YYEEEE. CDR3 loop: CASSYRGVGGNSPLHF. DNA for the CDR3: TGTGCCAGCAGCTACCGAGGTGTGGGGGGAAATTCACCCCTCCACTTT. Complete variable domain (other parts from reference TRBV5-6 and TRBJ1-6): DAGVTQSPTHLIKTRGQQVTLRCSPKSGHDTVSWYQQALGQGPQFIFQYYEEEERQRGNFPDRFSGHQFPNYSSELNVNALLLGDSALYLCASSYRGVGGNSPLHFGNGTRLTVT.

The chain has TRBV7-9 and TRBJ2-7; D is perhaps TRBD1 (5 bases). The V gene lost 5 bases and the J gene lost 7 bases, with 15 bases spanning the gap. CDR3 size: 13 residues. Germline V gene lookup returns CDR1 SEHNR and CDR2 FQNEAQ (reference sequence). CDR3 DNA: TGTGCCAGCAGCCGTTTGACAGCAGGGGAGCAGTACTTC. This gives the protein CASSRLTAGEQYF.

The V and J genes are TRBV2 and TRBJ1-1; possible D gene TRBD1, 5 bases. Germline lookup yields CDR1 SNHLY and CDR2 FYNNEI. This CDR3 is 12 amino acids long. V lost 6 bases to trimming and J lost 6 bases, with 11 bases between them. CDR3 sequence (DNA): TGTGCCAGCAGCCGCAGGGAGGCTGAAGCTTTCTTT. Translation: CASSRREAEAFF.

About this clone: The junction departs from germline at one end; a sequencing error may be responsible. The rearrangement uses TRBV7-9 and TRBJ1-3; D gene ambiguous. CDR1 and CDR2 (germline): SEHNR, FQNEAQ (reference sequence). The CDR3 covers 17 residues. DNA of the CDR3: TGTTCCAGCAGCCCCCCAGGTACCCGGTTCTCTGGAAACACCATATATTTT. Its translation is CSSSPPGTRFSGNTIYF.

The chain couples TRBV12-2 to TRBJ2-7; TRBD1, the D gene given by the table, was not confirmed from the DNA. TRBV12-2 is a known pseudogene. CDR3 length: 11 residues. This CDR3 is CASRSRQGQYF. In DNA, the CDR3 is TGTGCAAGTCGCTCTCGACAAGGACAGTACTTC.

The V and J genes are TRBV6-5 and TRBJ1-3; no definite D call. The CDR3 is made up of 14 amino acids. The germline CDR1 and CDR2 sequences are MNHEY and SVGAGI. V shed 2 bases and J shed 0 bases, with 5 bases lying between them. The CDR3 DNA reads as TGTGCCAGCAGTTACGAGCACTCTGGAAACACCATATATTTT. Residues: CASSYEHSGNTIYF.

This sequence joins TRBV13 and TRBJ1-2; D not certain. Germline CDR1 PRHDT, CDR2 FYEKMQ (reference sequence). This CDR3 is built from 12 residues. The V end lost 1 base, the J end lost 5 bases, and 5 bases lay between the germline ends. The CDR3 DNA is TGTGCCAGCAGCTTAGAGCTTTATGGCTACACCTTC. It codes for CASSLELYGYTF.